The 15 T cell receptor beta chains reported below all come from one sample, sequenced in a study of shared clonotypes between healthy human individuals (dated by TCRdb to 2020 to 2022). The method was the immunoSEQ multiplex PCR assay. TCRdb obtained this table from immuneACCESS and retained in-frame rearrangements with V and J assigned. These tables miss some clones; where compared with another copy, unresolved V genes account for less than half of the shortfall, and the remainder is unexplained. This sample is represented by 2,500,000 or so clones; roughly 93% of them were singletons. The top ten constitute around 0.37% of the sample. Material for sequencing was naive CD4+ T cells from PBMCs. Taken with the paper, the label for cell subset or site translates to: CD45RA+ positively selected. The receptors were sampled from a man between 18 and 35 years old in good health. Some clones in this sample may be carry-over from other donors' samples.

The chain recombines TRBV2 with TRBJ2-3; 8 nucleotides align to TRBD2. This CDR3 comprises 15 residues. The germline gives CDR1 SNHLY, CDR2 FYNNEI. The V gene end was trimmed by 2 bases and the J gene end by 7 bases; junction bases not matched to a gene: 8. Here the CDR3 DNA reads TGTGCCAGCAGTGAAATTAGGACTAGCTCATATACGCAGTATTTT. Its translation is CASSEIRTSSYTQYF.

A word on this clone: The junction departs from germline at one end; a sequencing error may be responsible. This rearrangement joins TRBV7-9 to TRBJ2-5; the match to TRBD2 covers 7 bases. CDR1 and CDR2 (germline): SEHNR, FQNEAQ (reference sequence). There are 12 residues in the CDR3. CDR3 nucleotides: TGTGCCAGCAGCTCACAAACTAGCGCCGTAAACTTC. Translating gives CASSSQTSAVNF. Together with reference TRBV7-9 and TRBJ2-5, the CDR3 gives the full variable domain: DTGVSQNPRHKITKRGQNVTFRCDPISEHNRLYWYRQTLGQGPEFLTYFQNEAQLEKSRLLSDRFSAERPKGSFSTLEIQRTEQGDSAMYLCASSSQTSAVNFGPGTRLLVL.

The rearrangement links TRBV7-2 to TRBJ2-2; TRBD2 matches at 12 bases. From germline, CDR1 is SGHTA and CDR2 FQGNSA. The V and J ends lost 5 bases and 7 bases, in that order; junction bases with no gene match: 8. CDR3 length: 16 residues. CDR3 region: CASSPRLAGVNGELFF. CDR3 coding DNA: TGTGCCAGCAGCCCCCGACTAGCGGGAGTAAACGGGGAGCTGTTTTTT.

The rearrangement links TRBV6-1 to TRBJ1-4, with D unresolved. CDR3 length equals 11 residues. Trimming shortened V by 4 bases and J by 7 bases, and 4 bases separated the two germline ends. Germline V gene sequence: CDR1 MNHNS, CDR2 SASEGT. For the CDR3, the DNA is TGTGCCAGCAGTGGCAGTGAAAAACTGTTTTTT. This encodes CASSGSEKLFF.

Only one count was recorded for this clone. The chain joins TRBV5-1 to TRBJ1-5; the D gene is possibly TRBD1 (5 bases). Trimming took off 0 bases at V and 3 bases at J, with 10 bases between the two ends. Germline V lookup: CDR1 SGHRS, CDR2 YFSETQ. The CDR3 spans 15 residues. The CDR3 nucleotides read TGCGCCAGCAGCTTGGCCGTAGGGGACAATCAGCCCCAGCATTTT. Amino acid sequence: CASSLAVGDNQPQHF.

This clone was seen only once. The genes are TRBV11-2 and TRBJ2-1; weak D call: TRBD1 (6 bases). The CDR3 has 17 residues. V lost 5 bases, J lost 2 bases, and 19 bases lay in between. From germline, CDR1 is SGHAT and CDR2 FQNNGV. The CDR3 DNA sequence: TGTGCCAGCAGCCCTCTTGTACAGGGTGTCGCCTACAATGAGCAGTTCTTC. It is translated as CASSPLVQGVAYNEQFF.

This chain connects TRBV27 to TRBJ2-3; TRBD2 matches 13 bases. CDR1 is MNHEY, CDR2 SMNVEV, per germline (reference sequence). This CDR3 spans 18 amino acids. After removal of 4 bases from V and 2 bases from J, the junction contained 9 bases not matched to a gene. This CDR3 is CASSSTSGRVGYTDTQYF. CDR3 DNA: TGTGCCAGCAGTTCAACTAGCGGGAGGGTAGGTTACACAGATACGCAGTATTTT.

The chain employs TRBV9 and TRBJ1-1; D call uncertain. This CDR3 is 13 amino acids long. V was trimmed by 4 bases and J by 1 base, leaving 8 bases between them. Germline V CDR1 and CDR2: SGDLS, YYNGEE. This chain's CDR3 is CASSPNPNTEAFF. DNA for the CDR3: TGTGCCAGCAGCCCCAACCCGAACACTGAAGCTTTCTTT.

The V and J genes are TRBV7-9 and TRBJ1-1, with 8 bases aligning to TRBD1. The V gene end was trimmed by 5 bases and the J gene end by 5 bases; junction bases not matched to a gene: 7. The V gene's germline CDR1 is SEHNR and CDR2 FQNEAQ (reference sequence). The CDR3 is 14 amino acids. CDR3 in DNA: TGTGCCAGCAGCCGAGGACAGGGTGAGACTGAAGCTTTCTTT. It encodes CASSRGQGETEAFF. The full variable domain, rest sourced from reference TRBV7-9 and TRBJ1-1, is DTGVSQNPRHKITKRGQNVTFRCDPISEHNRLYWYRQTLGQGPEFLTYFQNEAQLEKSRLLSDRFSAERPKGSFSTLEIQRTEQGDSAMYLCASSRGQGETEAFFGQGTRLTVV.

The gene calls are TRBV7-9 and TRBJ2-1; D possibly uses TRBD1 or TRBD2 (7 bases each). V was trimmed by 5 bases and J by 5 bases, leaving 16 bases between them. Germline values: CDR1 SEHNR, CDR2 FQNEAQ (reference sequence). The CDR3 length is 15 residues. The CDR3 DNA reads TGTGCCAGCAGCCTCCAGGGGGGACTAAACAATGAGCAGTTCTTC. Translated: CASSLQGGLNNEQFF.

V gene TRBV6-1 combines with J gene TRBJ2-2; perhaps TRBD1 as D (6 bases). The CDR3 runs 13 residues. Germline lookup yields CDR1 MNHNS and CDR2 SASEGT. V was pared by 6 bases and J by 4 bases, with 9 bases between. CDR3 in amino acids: CASRGQVTGELFF. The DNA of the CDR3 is TGTGCCAGCAGGGGACAAGTCACCGGGGAGCTGTTTTTT.

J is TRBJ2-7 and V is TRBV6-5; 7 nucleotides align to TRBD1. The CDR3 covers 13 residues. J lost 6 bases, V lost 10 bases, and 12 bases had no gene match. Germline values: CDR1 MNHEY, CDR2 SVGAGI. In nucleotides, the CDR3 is TGTGCCACCACAGGACAGGCCGCCTCCGAGCAGTACTTC. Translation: CATTGQAASEQYF.

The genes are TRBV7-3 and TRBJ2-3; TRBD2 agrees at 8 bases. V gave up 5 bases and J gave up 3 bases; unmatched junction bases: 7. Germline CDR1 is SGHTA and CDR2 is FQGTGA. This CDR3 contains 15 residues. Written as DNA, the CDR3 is TGTGCCAGCAGCCAAAGGCGGGGGGCAACAGATACGCAGTATTTT. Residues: CASSQRRGATDTQYF.

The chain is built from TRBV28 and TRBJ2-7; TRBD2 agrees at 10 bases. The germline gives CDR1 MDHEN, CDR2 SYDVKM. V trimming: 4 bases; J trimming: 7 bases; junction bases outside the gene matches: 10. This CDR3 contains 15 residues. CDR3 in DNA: TGTGCCAGCAGTTGGAGCGGGAGGGCCTCGGATGAGCAGTACTTC. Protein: CASSWSGRASDEQYF.

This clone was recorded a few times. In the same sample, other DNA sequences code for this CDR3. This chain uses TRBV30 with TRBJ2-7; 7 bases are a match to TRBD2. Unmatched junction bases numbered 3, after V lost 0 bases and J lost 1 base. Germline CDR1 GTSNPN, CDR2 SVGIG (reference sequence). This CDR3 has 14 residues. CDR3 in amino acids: CAWSVGGSSYEQYF. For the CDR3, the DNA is TGTGCCTGGAGTGTTGGCGGGAGTTCCTACGAGCAGTACTTC. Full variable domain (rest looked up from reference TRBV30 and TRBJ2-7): SQTIHQWPATLVQPVGSPLSLECTVEGTSNPNLYWYRQAAGRGLQLLFYSVGIGQISSEVPQNLSASRPQDRQFILSSKKLLLSDSGFYLCAWSVGGSSYEQYFGPGTRLTVT.